The following is a T cell receptor beta chain sequence with its context. Its antigen has not been determined. No base quality values were provided; no much bigger clone lies one nucleotide off. The germline V gene encodes CDR1 MNHEY and CDR2 SVGAGI. From the cysteine through the phenylalanine, the CDR3 covers 14 amino acids. Only the CDR3 region is kept as DNA, spanning 42 bases read in frame from base 1. Ends trimmed: V by 6 bases, J by 7 bases; bases unmatched to a gene: 8. In the prospective study, participants were about 18 to 89 years old, resided in 25 or so geographic areas of the United States, and were enrolled through a virtual design. To assign participants to cohorts, the prospective study relied on clinical history that participants themselves reported in a screening survey and a study questionnaire. A participant counted as exposed if, within 2 weeks of entering the study, that participant had been in contact with someone who had a PCR-confirmed or clinician-diagnosed COVID-19 case. In the prospective study, whole blood, serum and a nasopharyngeal or oropharyngeal swab were collected from each participant by mobile phlebotomists. Prospective study participants could optionally give additional blood draws and questionnaires over an approximately 2-month period. Blood samples from the prospective study were shipped frozen or at room temperature prior to DNA extraction.

This record comes from a study of blood T cell repertoires in COVID-19 (dated by TCRdb to the early 2020s). Context from the whole study: Samples covering the acute and convalescent phases of COVID-19 were provided by collaborators in the United States, Italy and Spain. The material from the prospective study consisted of cDNA or gDNA derived from T cells, B-cell-depleted T cells, or PBMCs. Deeply sampled blood TCRbeta repertoires from subjects exposed to, actively infected with, or recovered from COVID-19 were included in the dataset. The repertoires were released in a freely available public database intended as a resource for research on the immune response to SARS-CoV-2. Samples were obtained from the ongoing ImmuneRACE study (first 160 participants) and from over 1,000 subjects provided by 6 global collaborators. Sample metadata almost always included a de-identified subject ID, COVID-19 status, age in years and sex. HLA class I and class II types, where available, came from metadata supplied by the sample provider rather than from assay-based typing.

The immunoSEQ Assay, a bias-controlled multiplex PCR, was used to amplify TCRbeta CDR3 regions from genomic DNA. On the authors' methods: Within the assay, amplification of reference gene primers was used to estimate how many nucleated cells each sample contained. To quantify the absolute abundance of each unique TCRbeta CDR3 rearrangement, sequence reads were collapsed and filtered. For each sample, productive Simpson clonality was calculated as the square root of Simpson's diversity index over productive rearrangements. Sourced from immuneACCESS, this table was stored by TCRdb with only in-frame sequences that have V and J called. A share of the clones is absent; for the studies checked, an unresolved V gene accounts for under half, and the remainder has no known explanation. V, J and clone size are those of that table, while D and trimming were read from the DNA. The sample yields about 200,000 clones; approximately 86% were counted once. The ten largest clones capture around 4% of the sample.

Beyond this particular receptor, the publication reports: Clinical and demographic metadata were provided uncurated, with the amount varying by source and participant.

Sequenced sample: PBMCs or T cells enriched from blood (not recorded which). In this chain, TRBV6-5 is recombined with TRBJ1-2; the central 10 bases match TRBD1. The clonotype originates from a woman younger than 45 who had been exposed to COVID-19. The CDR3 region reads CASSARTGGIGYTF. The base sequence is TGTGCCAGCAGCGCCCGGACAGGGGGGATTGGCTACACCTTC.